This is a list of T cell receptor beta chains from one sample in a study of immune heterogeneity within non-small cell lung tumors. MiXCR, applied by TCRdb to the multiplex PCR reads, yields one record per CDR3 protein. The sample lists approximately 11,000 distinct CDR3 sequences; about a fifth were seen once. Sequencing was done on a sample of lung tumor tissue. These receptors were collected from a man between 60 and 75 years old with non-small cell lung cancer. Each CDR3 is given with its conserved first and last residue. The D gene is left open where the match is weak. The listing skips clone size in some rows; elsewhere it reads once, few, many or a size class.

clone size	V gene	D gene	J gene	CDR3 DNA	CDR3 protein
few	TRBV11-2	TRBD1	TRBJ2-1	TGTGCCAGCAGCAAGACAGGGGGGCAGTTCAATGAGCAGTTCTTC	CASSKTGGQFNEQFF
NA	TRBV19	TRBD2	TRBJ2-2	TGTGCCAGCACCCGGAGGGGTGGGACTAGCGGGACCGGGGAGCTGTTTTTT	CASTRRGGTSGTGELFF
medium-sized	TRBV6-1	TRBD2	TRBJ2-7	TGTGCCAGCAGTGGCCCCCGCGGGAGCAACTACGAGCAGTACTTC	CASSGPRGSNYEQYF
many	TRBV4-2	NA	TRBJ2-7	TGTGCCAGCAGCCAAGATTTTTTCAGGGGATACGAGCAGTACTTC	CASSQDFFRGYEQYF
many	TRBV28	NA	TRBJ1-1	TGTGCCACCTGGACAGCACGGAACACTGAAGCTTTCTTT	CATWTARNTEAFF
many	TRBV20-1	NA	TRBJ1-1	TGCAGTGCCCAGCGGGTCTGGGAGAACACTGAAGCTTTCTTT	CSAQRVWENTEAFF
few	TRBV7-2	NA	TRBJ1-1	TGTGCCAGCAGCTCCACCCCGAACACTGAAGCTTTCTTT	CASSSTPNTEAFF
few	TRBV9	NA	TRBJ2-1	TGTGCCAGCAGCGCTTCGATCGGGGTGGGTGAGCAGTTCTTC	CASSASIGVGEQFF
NA	TRBV7-9	NA	TRBJ2-7	TGTGCCAGCAGCTCCGACAGCCTGGAGCAGTACTTC	CASSSDSLEQYF
medium-sized	TRBV18	NA	TRBJ2-7	TGTGCCAGCTCACCACTGGCGGCCTACTACGAGCAGTACTTC	CASSPLAAYYEQYF
NA	TRBV29-1	TRBD1	TRBJ2-7	TGCAGCGTCCTGACAGGGGGCAGCTACGAGCAGTACTTC	CSVLTGGSYEQYF
medium-sized	TRBV20-1	TRBD1	TRBJ2-3	TGCAGTGCTAGGGCGACAGGGGGCTTGGATACGCAGTATTTT	CSARATGGLDTQYF
medium-sized	TRBV2	NA	TRBJ2-5	TGTGCCAGCAAATCTAGCGACCCTCGGGAGACCCAGTACTTC	CASKSSDPRETQYF
once	TRBV7-3	NA	TRBJ2-5	TGTGCCAGCAGCCCCTCACCTCAAGAGACCCAGTACTTC	CASSPSPQETQYF
NA	TRBV28	NA	TRBJ2-5	TGTGCCAGCAGTTCCCGGAGGGGGGAGGAGACCCAGTACTTC	CASSSRRGEETQYF
medium-sized	TRBV18	NA	TRBJ2-7	TGTGCCAGCTCACCAGCGTCAGGTAGTCGGCAGTACTTC	CASSPASGSRQYF
few	TRBV7-3	NA	TRBJ2-5	TGTGCCAGCAGCTTCGAATACCAAGAGACCCAGTACTTC	CASSFEYQETQYF
medium-sized	TRBV20-1	NA	TRBJ2-3	TGCAGTGCTAGTGTCACAGATACGCAGTATTTT	CSASVTDTQYF
NA	TRBV11-2	TRBD1	TRBJ2-2	TGTGCCAGCCGCGGACAGGGAATGAACACCGGGGAGCTGTTTTTT	CASRGQGMNTGELFF
few	TRBV11-3	TRBD2	TRBJ2-3	TGTGCCAGCAGCTTAGATAGCGGGAGCTTCACAGATACGCAGTATTTT	CASSLDSGSFTDTQYF
medium-sized	TRBV20-1	NA	TRBJ2-7	TGCAGTGCTACCCCGACTAGCTACGAGCAGTACTTC	CSATPTSYEQYF
NA	TRBV18	TRBD1	TRBJ1-5	TGTGCCAGCTCATGGACAGGTCGAGGCAATCAGCCCCAGCATTTT	CASSWTGRGNQPQHF
few	TRBV27	NA	TRBJ2-3	TGTGCCAGCAGTTTCCCCCCCCCAGATACGCAGTATTTT	CASSFPPPDTQYF
medium-sized	TRBV19	TRBD2	TRBJ2-2	TGTGCCACCTTAGCGGGACCTACCACGGCCGGGGAGCTGTTTTTT	CATLAGPTTAGELFF
few	TRBV5-1	NA	TRBJ2-3	TGCGCCAGCAGCTTGGGGGAGTTTAGCACAGATACGCAGTATTTT	CASSLGEFSTDTQYF
once	TRBV20-1	NA	TRBJ2-3	TGCAGTGCTAGAGATCGGTACGGGAATACAGATACGCAGTATTTT	CSARDRYGNTDTQYF
few	TRBV28	NA	TRBJ1-4	TGTGCCAGCAGGGAGCGACTGTACAGTGAAAAACTGTTTTTT	CASRERLYSEKLFF
NA	TRBV3-1	NA	TRBJ2-1	TGTGCCAGCAGCCCATGGGCCGACAATGAGCAGTTCTTC	CASSPWADNEQFF
medium-sized	TRBV5-1	NA	TRBJ1-2	TGCGCCAGCAGCTTGGACGGCATCACTACTATGGGCTACACCTTC	CASSLDGITTMGYTF
many	TRBV12-3/TRBV12-4	NA	TRBJ1-2	TGTGCCAGCAGTTTATTGACAGATAGTTACACCTTC	CASSLLTDSYTF
NA	TRBV4-1	TRBD1	TRBJ2-2	TGCGCCAGCAGCCAGATTCGGACAGGGGATAAGGCCGGGGAGCTGTTTTTT	CASSQIRTGDKAGELFF